A selection of T cell receptor beta chains follows, all from one sample in a study of blood T cell repertoires in COVID-19. Some clones are missing from TCRdb's copy, which holds only in-frame ones; the method was immunoSEQ multiplex PCR. The profile covers over 50,000 clones, with approximately 78% appearing a single time and 15% to 18% taken by the ten largest. Input material: peripheral blood. The receptors were sampled from a man at least 80 years old with acute or convalescent COVID-19. The CDR3 runs from the conserved cysteine through the conserved F or W. The D gene is left open where the match is weak. Size tells how often a clone was seen (once, few, many) or the class of an expanded clone, and some rows leave it out.

j_call clone_size d_call v_call cdr3_nt cdr3_aa
TRBJ2-7 - - TRBV6-1 TGTGCCAGCAGTGAAGTGGGGCTTTCCTACGAGCAGTACTTC CASSEVGLSYEQYF
TRBJ2-5 - TRBD1 TRBV4-3 TGCGCCAGCAGCCGGTCAGGGGGCAGAGAGACCCAGTACTTC CASSRSGGRETQYF
TRBJ1-3 - TRBD1 TRBV4-2 TGTGCCAGCAGCCTGGACAGGGACTCTGGAAACACCATATATTTT CASSLDRDSGNTIYF
TRBJ2-2 - - TRBV5-1 TGCGCCAGCAGCTCGACTGTTACCGGGGAGCTGTTTTTT CASSSTVTGELFF
TRBJ2-5 - TRBD1 TRBV7-8 TGTGCCAGCAGCTGGACAGGGGCAGGGACCCAGTACTTC CASSWTGAGTQYF
TRBJ1-6 - - TRBV2 TGTGCCAGCACCGAGGGCCATTCACCCCTCCACTTT CASTEGHSPLHF
TRBJ2-3 - - TRBV21-1 TGTGCCAGCACCCGTCCGGGACAGGACACAGATACGCAGTATTTT CASTRPGQDTDTQYF
TRBJ1-1 - TRBD1 TRBV11-2 TGTGCCAGCAGCTCGGGACAGGGGCGGAACACTGAAGCTTTCTTT CASSSGQGRNTEAFF
TRBJ2-3 - - TRBV2 TGTGCCAGCAGTGCTCTGCAGGTCACAGATACGCAGTATTTT CASSALQVTDTQYF
TRBJ1-4 once - TRBV2 TGTGCCAGCACTAAACGGTGGACTAATGAAAAACTGTTTTTT CASTKRWTNEKLFF
TRBJ1-1 - - TRBV6-5 TGTGCCAGCAGTTACAGGGCAGGGGAAACTGAAGCTTTCTTT CASSYRAGETEAFF
TRBJ1-2 - - TRBV6-2/TRBV6-3 TGTGCCAGCAGCCGCGGGACCCACTATGGCTACACCTTC CASSRGTHYGYTF
TRBJ2-6 - - TRBV24-1 TGTGCCACCAGTGATGCCCAGGGGTCTGGGGCCAACGTCCTGACTTTC CATSDAQGSGANVLTF
TRBJ1-5 - TRBD1 TRBV27 TGTGCCAGCAGTCCAGGGGGGAGCAATCAGCCCCAGCATTTT CASSPGGSNQPQHF
TRBJ1-2 - - TRBV6-2/TRBV6-3 TGTGCCAGCAGTTACGACAGCTCCTATGGCTACACCTTC CASSYDSSYGYTF
TRBJ2-7 - - TRBV15 TGTGCCACCAGCAGAGCGGGGGTAAGCTACGAGCAGTACTTC CATSRAGVSYEQYF
TRBJ1-2 - - TRBV7-9 TGTGCCAGCAGCATAACAGGATACGACTCTATCTCTAACTATGGCTACACCTTC CASSITGYDSISNYGYTF
TRBJ2-7 - TRBD2 TRBV7-6 TGTGCCAGCAGCTTAATGGGCGGAGGGCGGGAGAGTTCCTACGAGCAGTACTTC CASSLMGGGRESSYEQYF
TRBJ2-3 - TRBD2 TRBV9 TGTGCCAGCAGCGTGTCACTAGCGGGAGGGCAGTCAGATACGCAGTATTTT CASSVSLAGGQSDTQYF
TRBJ2-1 once TRBD1 TRBV18 TGTGCCAGCTCAGGAGCGGGACAGGGGAACAATGAGCAGTTCTTC CASSGAGQGNNEQFF
TRBJ2-7 - TRBD1 TRBV27 TGTGCCAGCAGTTTCCAGGGGGCCTACGAGCAGTACTTC CASSFQGAYEQYF
TRBJ2-3 once - TRBV24-1 TGTGCCACCAGTAGCTTACAGGACACAGATACGCAGTATTTT CATSSLQDTDTQYF
TRBJ2-7 - TRBD1 TRBV6-5 TGTGCCAGCAGTTACTCACAGGGGCCCTACGAGCAGTACTTC CASSYSQGPYEQYF
TRBJ2-7 - TRBD2 TRBV7-2 TGTGCCAGCAGCCGCCGTAGCGGGGGGAGCTCCTACGAGCAGTACTTC CASSRRSGGSSYEQYF
TRBJ2-7 few TRBD2 TRBV24-1 TGTGCCACTAGGGAGGGACCCCACGAGCAGTACTTC CATREGPHEQYF
TRBJ1-3 - - TRBV6-5 TGTGCCAGCAGCCCCCTGAGCTCTGGAAACACCATATATTTT CASSPLSSGNTIYF
TRBJ1-1 few TRBD1 TRBV4-1 TGCGCCAGCAGCCAAGCCAGGACAGGAATGGATGAAGCTTTCTTT CASSQARTGMDEAFF
TRBJ1-2 few - TRBV10-3 TGTGCCATCAGTGAGTACTACTCCCAAGACTATGGCTACACCTTC CAISEYYSQDYGYTF
TRBJ1-3 - TRBD1 TRBV6-1 TGTGCCAGCAGTGAGCAGGGGGGTGGAAACACCATATATTTT CASSEQGGGNTIYF
TRBJ2-1 large - TRBV27 TGTGCCAGCAGTCCTCAATTTAGCTCCTACAATGAGCAGTTCTTC CASSPQFSSYNEQFF
TRBJ2-7 - - TRBV28 TGTGCCAGCAGTCCCCGGGCGGGAAGCGAGCAGTACTTC CASSPRAGSEQYF
TRBJ2-3 - TRBD1 TRBV3-1/TRBV3-2 TGTGCCAGCAGCCCCTGGAAGGGGGCAGGCGAGGGGTTGAATACGCAGTATTTT CASSPWKGAGEGLNTQYF
TRBJ2-3 once TRBD2 TRBV28 TGTGCCAGCAGCCTGACTAGCGGGAGAGGTACGCAGTATTTT CASSLTSGRGTQYF
TRBJ1-4 - - TRBV9 TGTGCCAGCAGCTCAGGGAACGCTAATGAAAAACTGTTTTTT CASSSGNANEKLFF
TRBJ2-7 - TRBD2 TRBV19 TGTGCCAGTAGTATTCGGGCTAGCGGGGCCTACGAGCAGTACTTC CASSIRASGAYEQYF